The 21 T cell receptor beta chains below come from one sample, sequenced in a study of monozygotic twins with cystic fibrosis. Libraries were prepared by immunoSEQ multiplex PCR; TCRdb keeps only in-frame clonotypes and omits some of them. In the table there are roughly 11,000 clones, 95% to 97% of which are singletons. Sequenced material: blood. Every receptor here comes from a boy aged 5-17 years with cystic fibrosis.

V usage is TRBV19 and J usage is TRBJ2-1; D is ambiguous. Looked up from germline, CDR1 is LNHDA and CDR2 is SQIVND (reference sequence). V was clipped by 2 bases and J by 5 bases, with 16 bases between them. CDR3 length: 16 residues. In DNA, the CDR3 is TGTGCCAGTAGTATAAGTAAGCTCCAGGTCCACAATGAGCAGTTCTTC. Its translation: CASSISKLQVHNEQFF. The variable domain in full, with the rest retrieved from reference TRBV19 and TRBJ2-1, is DGGITQSPKYLFRKEGQNVTLSCEQNLNHDAMYWYRQDPGQGLRLIYYSQIVNDFQKGDIAEGYSVSREKKESFPLTVTSAQKNPTAFYLCASSISKLQVHNEQFFGPGTRLTVL.

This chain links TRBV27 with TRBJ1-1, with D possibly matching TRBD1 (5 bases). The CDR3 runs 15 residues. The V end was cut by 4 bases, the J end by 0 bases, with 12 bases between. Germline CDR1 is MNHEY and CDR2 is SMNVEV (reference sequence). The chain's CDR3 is CASSSRDGMNTEAFF. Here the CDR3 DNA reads TGTGCCAGCAGTTCCCGGGACGGAATGAACACTGAAGCTTTCTTT.

CDR3 nucleotides: TGTGCCAGCAGTGAAAGGGTGGGAAATCAGCCCCAGCATTTT. It yields the protein CASSERVGNQPQHF. The chain employs TRBV2 and TRBJ1-5; D is unresolved. The ends were cut back, 2 bases at V and 4 bases at J, with 9 bases in the middle. Germline V CDR1 and CDR2: SNHLY, FYNNEI. The CDR3 spans 14 residues.

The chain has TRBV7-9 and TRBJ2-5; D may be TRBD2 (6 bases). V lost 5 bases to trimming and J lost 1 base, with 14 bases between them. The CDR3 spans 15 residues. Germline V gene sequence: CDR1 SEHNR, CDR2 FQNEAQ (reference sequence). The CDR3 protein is CASSQGGGTQETQYF. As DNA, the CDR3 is TGTGCCAGCAGCCAAGGCGGCGGGACCCAAGAGACCCAGTACTTC.

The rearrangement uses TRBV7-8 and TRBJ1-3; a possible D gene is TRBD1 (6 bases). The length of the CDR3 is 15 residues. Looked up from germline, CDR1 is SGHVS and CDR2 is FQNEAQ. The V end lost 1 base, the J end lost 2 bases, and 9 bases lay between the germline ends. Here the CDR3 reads CASSLGGATGNTIYF. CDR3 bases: TGTGCCAGCAGCTTAGGGGGGGCAACTGGAAACACCATATATTTT.

The CDR3 is CASSIGAGQGFHEQYF. The CDR3 region has the DNA TGTGCCAGTAGTATCGGGGCGGGACAGGGGTTCCACGAGCAGTACTTC. The chain employs TRBV19 and TRBJ2-7; 10 bases line up with TRBD1. The length of the CDR3 is 16 residues. V shed 3 bases and J 5 bases; nucleotides not matched to a gene: 10. From germline, CDR1 is LNHDA and CDR2 SQIVND (reference sequence). The complete variable domain, with remaining parts taken from reference TRBV19 and TRBJ2-7, reads DGGITQSPKYLFRKEGQNVTLSCEQNLNHDAMYWYRQDPGQGLRLIYYSQIVNDFQKGDIAEGYSVSREKKESFPLTVTSAQKNPTAFYLCASSIGAGQGFHEQYFGPGTRLTVT.

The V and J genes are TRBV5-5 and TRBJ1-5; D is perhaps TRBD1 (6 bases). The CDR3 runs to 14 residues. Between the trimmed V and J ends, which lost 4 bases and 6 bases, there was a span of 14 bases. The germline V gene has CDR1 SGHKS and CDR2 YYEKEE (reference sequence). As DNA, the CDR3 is TGTGCCAGCAGCCAGGACAGCTGGGGTCAGCCCCAGCATTTT. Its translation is CASSQDSWGQPQHF.

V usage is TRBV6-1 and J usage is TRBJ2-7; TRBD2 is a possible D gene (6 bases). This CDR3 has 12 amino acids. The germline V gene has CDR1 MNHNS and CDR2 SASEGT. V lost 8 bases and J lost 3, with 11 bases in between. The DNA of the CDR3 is TGTGCCAGCGTTCGGGAGTACTACGAGCAGTACTTC. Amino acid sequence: CASVREYYEQYF.

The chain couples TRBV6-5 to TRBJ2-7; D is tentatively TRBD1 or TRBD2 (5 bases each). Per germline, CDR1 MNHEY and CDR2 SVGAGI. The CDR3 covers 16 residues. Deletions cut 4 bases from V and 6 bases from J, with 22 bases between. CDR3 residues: CASSLVLRGGSSEQYF. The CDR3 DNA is TGTGCCAGCAGTTTGGTCTTGAGGGGCGGGTCTTCCGAGCAGTACTTC.

CDR3 nucleotides: TGTGCCAGCAGCGCGGGGACCGCCCGCGAGCAGTACTTC. Amino acids: CASSAGTAREQYF. The chain links TRBV7-6 to TRBJ2-7; perhaps TRBD2 as D (6 bases). V lost 5 bases, J lost 6 bases, and 14 bases lay in between. Germline V gene data show CDR1 as SGHVS and CDR2 as FNYEAQ. This CDR3 region has 13 residues.

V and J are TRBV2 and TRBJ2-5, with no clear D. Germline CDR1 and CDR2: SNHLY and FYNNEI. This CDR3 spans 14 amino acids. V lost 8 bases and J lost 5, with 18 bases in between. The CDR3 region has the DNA TGTGCCAGCCATGAATGGTGGAGTGGGGAGACCCAGTACTTC. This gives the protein CASHEWWSGETQYF. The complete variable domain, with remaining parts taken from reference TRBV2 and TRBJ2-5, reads EPEVTQTPSHQVTQMGQEVILRCVPISNHLYFYWYRQILGQKVEFLVSFYNNEISEKSEIFDDQFSVERPDGSNFTLKIRSTKLEDSAMYFCASHEWWSGETQYFGPGTRLLVL.

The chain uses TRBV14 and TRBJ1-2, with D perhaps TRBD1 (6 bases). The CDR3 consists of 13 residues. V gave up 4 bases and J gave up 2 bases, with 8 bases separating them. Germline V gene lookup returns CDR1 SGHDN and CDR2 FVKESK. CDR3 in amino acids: CASSLDRNYGYTF. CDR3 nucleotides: TGTGCCAGCAGCCTCGACAGGAACTATGGCTACACCTTC.

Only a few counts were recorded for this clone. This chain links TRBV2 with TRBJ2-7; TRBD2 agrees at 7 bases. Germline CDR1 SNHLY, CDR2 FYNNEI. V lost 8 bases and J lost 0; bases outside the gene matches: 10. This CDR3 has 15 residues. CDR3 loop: CASGPGGRYSYEQYF. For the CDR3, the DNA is TGTGCCAGCGGACCGGGGGGACGATACTCCTACGAGCAGTACTTC.

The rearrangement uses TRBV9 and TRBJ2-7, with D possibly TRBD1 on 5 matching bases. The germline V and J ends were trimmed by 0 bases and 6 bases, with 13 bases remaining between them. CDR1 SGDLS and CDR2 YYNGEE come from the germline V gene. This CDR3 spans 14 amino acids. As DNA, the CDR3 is TGTGCCAGCAGCGTAGATCAGGGTAGAACCGAGCAGTACTTC. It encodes CASSVDQGRTEQYF.

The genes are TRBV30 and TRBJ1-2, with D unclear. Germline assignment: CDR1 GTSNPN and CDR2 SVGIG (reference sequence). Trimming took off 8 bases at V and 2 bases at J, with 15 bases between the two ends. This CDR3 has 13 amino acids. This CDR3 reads CAGEGSLNYGYTF. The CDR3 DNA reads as TGTGCCGGGGAGGGCAGCCTAAACTATGGCTACACCTTC.

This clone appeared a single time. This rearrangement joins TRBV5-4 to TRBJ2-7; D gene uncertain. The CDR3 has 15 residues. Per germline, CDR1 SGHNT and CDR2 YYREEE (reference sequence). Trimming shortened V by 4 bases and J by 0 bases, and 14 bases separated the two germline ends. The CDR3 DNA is TGTGCCAGCAGCCGGGTAGGGCCTCCCTCCTACGAGCAGTACTTC. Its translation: CASSRVGPPSYEQYF. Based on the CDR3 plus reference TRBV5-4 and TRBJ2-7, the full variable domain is ETGVTQSPTHLIKTRGQQVTLRCSSQSGHNTVSWYQQALGQGPQFIFQYYREEENGRGNFPPRFSGLQFPNYSSELNVNALELDDSALYLCASSRVGPPSYEQYFGPGTRLTVT.

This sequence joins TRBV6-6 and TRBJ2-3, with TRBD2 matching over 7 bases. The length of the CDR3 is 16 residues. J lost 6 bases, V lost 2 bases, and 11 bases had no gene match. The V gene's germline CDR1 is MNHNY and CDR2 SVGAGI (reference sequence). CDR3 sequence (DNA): TGTGCCAGCAGTTACCTGCGGGAGCTGGGCCCGGATACGCAGTATTTT. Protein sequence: CASSYLRELGPDTQYF.

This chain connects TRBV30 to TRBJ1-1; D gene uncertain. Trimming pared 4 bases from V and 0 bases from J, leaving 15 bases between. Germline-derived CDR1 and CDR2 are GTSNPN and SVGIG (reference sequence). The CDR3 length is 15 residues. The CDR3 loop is CAWKPFGILNTEAFF. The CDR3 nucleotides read TGTGCCTGGAAGCCCTTCGGTATATTGAACACTGAAGCTTTCTTT.

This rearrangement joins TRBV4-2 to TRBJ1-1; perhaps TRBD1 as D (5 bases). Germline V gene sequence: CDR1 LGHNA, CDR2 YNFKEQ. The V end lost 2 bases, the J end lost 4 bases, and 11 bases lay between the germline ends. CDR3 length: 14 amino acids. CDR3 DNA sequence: TGTGCCAGCAGCCAATTGGCGGGGGTCACTGAAGCTTTCTTT. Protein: CASSQLAGVTEAFF.

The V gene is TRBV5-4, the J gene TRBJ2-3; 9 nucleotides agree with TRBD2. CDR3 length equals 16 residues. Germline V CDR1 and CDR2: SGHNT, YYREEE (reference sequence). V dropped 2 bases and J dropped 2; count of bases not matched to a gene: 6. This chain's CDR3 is CASSFARGGFTDTQYF. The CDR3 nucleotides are TGTGCCAGCAGCTTTGCGCGGGGGGGCTTCACAGATACGCAGTATTTT.

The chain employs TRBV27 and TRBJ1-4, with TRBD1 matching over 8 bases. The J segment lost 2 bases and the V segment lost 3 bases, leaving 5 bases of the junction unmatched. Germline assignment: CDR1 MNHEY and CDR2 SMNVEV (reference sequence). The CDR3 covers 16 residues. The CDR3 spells CASSFWQGATNEKLFF. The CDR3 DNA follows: TGTGCCAGCAGTTTTTGGCAGGGGGCGACTAATGAAAAACTGTTTTTT.